This passage covers 5 T cell receptor beta chains from one sample sequenced in a study of T cell responses to AZD1222 COVID-19 vaccine. Some clones are missing from TCRdb's copy, which holds only in-frame ones; the method was immunoSEQ multiplex PCR. This sample carries 150,000 to 200,000 clones, around 94% of them seen once, and the ten largest clones take 1.5% to 2%. The sample here was peripheral blood, taken 28 days after the second AZD1222 dose. The receptors were sampled from an adult who received the AZD1222 COVID-19 vaccine.

The DNA of the CDR3 is TGTGCCAGCAGCCCCCAAGTCAACGGGGCCGGAAACACCATATATTTT. It is translated as CASSPQVNGAGNTIYF. The chain couples TRBV3-1 (or the pseudogene TRBV3-2) to TRBJ1-3, with TRBD1 as a possible D gene (5 bases). V lost 4 bases and J 4 bases, leaving 17 bases between the germline ends. From germline, CDR1 is LGHDT and CDR2 YNNKEL (reference sequence). The length of the CDR3 is 16 residues.

The rearrangement uses TRBV6-5 and TRBJ1-5, with D perhaps TRBD1 (5 bases). V lost 2 bases, J lost 0 bases, and 5 bases lay in between. Germline V gene sequence: CDR1 MNHEY, CDR2 SVGAGI. The length of the CDR3 is 14 residues. Here the CDR3 reads CASSYRGSNQPQHF. The CDR3 DNA follows: TGTGCCAGCAGTTACAGGGGTAGCAATCAGCCCCAGCATTTT.

This chain links TRBV28 with TRBJ2-1; D call uncertain. Germline values: CDR1 MDHEN, CDR2 SYDVKM. The germline V and J ends were trimmed by 6 bases and 10 bases, with 13 bases remaining between them. The CDR3 is 12 amino acids. This CDR3 reads CASSLRSTEQFF. The CDR3 DNA is TGTGCCAGCAGCCTCAGATCAACCGAGCAGTTCTTC.

The chain is built from TRBV19 and TRBJ1-5; D remains ambiguous. CDR3 length equals 12 residues. V was pared by 6 bases and J by 1 base, with 4 bases between. Germline-derived CDR1 and CDR2 are LNHDA and SQIVND (reference sequence). CDR3 DNA sequence: TGTGCCAGTAGCATAAGCAATCAGCCCCAGCATTTT. Translating gives CASSISNQPQHF.

This chain uses TRBV29-1 with TRBJ1-2; D is ambiguous. CDR1 is SQVTM and CDR2 is ANQGSEA in the germline V gene. The V end was cut by 6 bases, the J end by 5 bases, with 13 bases between. This CDR3 has 12 amino acids. The CDR3 DNA is TGCAGCGTAATGGCGGCGAGGTATGGCTACACCTTC. Translating gives CSVMAARYGYTF.